This is a list of T cell receptor beta chains from one sample in a study of blood T cell repertoires in COVID-19. Sequencing was performed with immunoSEQ multiplex PCR; in TCRdb, only in-frame clones are kept and a portion is missing. The profile shows 360,000 or so clones, roughly 90% of them singletons. What was sequenced was peripheral blood. These receptors all come from a woman in her fifties or sixties with COVID-19, enrolled during active disease. Both conserved end residues are part of each CDR3. Fields, in order: D gene, clone size, J gene, V gene, CDR3 DNA, CDR3 protein. D genes are given only for firm matches. For some rows the clone size is stated as once, few or many, or as a class when expanded; others skip it.

.,.,TRBJ1-1,TRBV28,TGTGCCAGCAGCCCTTCTCACTCGATGAACACTGAAGCTTTCTTT,CASSPSHSMNTEAFF
.,.,TRBJ2-7,TRBV30,TGTGCCTGGAGTGTACAACGCGAGCAGTACTTC,CAWSVQREQYF
.,.,TRBJ1-1,TRBV5-8,TGTGCCAGCAGCTTTAGGGGGACGCGAGCTTTCTTT,CASSFRGTRAFF
.,.,TRBJ1-4,TRBV11-2,TGTGCCAGCAGCACATCGGGACACACAAGTGCCAAAAAACTGTTTTTT,CASSTSGHTSAKKLFF
.,.,TRBJ2-5,TRBV2,TGTGCCAGCAGTGAGACCAGGGCCGAGACCCAGTACTTC,CASSETRAETQYF
.,.,TRBJ2-1,TRBV6-5,TGTGCCAGCAGTTACTCGGGGGGTGCCTACAATGAGCAGTTCTTC,CASSYSGGAYNEQFF
.,.,TRBJ1-6,TRBV30,TGTGCCTGGGCCCAACTAGGAGGTAATTCACCCCTCCACTTT,CAWAQLGGNSPLHF
.,.,TRBJ2-5,TRBV6-5,TGTGCCAGCAGAGGGGGGGCCGGGGAGACCCAGTACTTC,CASRGGAGETQYF
TRBD2,.,TRBJ2-5,TRBV14,TGTGCCAGCAGCCAAGCGGGGGGTAGGAAGACCCAGTACTTC,CASSQAGGRKTQYF
TRBD1,once,TRBJ1-1,TRBV19,TGTGCCAGTAGTGGAGGGACAGTGAACACTGAAGCTTTCTTT,CASSGGTVNTEAFF
.,.,TRBJ2-5,TRBV12-5,TGTGCTAGTGGTGGAGGATTGGAGACCCAGTACTTC,CASGGGLETQYF
TRBD1,once,TRBJ2-7,TRBV5-1,TGCGCCAGCAGCTCAAGAGGACAGGGGGAGAACGAGCAGTACTTC,CASSSRGQGENEQYF
TRBD2,.,TRBJ2-1,TRBV6-6,TGTGCCAGCAGGAAGCGGGGAGATAGCTCCTACAATGAGCAGTTCTTC,CASRKRGDSSYNEQFF
TRBD2,once,TRBJ2-1,TRBV11-3,TGTGCCAGCAGCTTAGGAGCGGGGGGCCCCTACAATGAGCAGTTCTTC,CASSLGAGGPYNEQFF
TRBD2,.,TRBJ2-1,TRBV7-3,TGTGCCAGCAGCCCAGGGGGACTAGCCTTGAATGAGCAGTTCTTC,CASSPGGLALNEQFF
TRBD2,.,TRBJ2-2,TRBV28,TGTGCCAGCAGCAGGGACGGCGGGGGTAAGGGGGAGCTGTTTTTT,CASSRDGGGKGELFF
.,.,TRBJ2-1,TRBV28,TGTGCCAGCAGGGGGGGACTGGACTACAATGAGCAGTTCTTC,CASRGGLDYNEQFF
TRBD1,.,TRBJ1-2,TRBV5-1,TGCGCCAGCAGACTCCAGTGGGTGCAGGGGGCAGATGGCTACACCTTC,CASRLQWVQGADGYTF
.,.,TRBJ1-1,TRBV2,TGTGCCAGCAGGACATCGGGGGTCACTGAAGCTTTCTTT,CASRTSGVTEAFF
.,few,TRBJ2-2,TRBV5-5,TGTGCCAGCAGCTTCGGTCGGGGGATCAACACCGGGGAGCTGTTTTTT,CASSFGRGINTGELFF
TRBD1,.,TRBJ1-2,TRBV10-3,TGTGCCATCAGTGAGATCCCGGGACAGTTTCTTACCTTC,CAISEIPGQFLTF
TRBD1,few,TRBJ2-7,TRBV19,TGTGCCAGTAGCACTAACCGGGACAGGGGGCGATACGAGCAGTACTTC,CASSTNRDRGRYEQYF
.,.,TRBJ1-1,TRBV2,TGTGCCAGCAGTGACCAGATGAACACTGAAGCTTTCTTT,CASSDQMNTEAFF
.,.,TRBJ1-1,TRBV10-3,TGTGCCATCAGCCCCGTACAGGGCTTACTCTATGGGGCTTTCTTT,CAISPVQGLLYGAFF
.,.,TRBJ1-1,TRBV7-3,TGTGCCAGCAGCGGGGGGTTGAACACTGAAGCTTTCTTT,CASSGGLNTEAFF
TRBD1,.,TRBJ1-5,TRBV6-5,TGTGCCAGCAGTTACAGACAGGGACTCATCACTCACCAGCATTTT,CASSYRQGLITHQHF
TRBD1,.,TRBJ1-1,TRBV7-6,TGTGCCAGCAGCGCCGCAAACAGGGGGAACACTGAAGCTTTCTTT,CASSAANRGNTEAFF
.,once,TRBJ1-1,TRBV12-2,TGTGCAAGTCGCTTAGCGCTTGCAACAGGGGGCTCTGAAGCTTTCTTT,CASRLALATGGSEAFF
TRBD2,.,TRBJ2-1,TRBV4-1,TGCGCCAGCAGCTTCTTGACTAGCGGGGGGAAGAGCTCCTACAATGAGCAGTTCTTC,CASSFLTSGGKSSYNEQFF
TRBD1,.,TRBJ1-2,TRBV20-1,TGCAGTGCTAGTCGTACCGGGACAGGGGGGGGCTACACCTTC,CSASRTGTGGGYTF
.,once,TRBJ1-2,TRBV28,TGTGCCAGCAGTCCGACTGATCGGGACATCTATGGCTACACCTTC,CASSPTDRDIYGYTF
TRBD1,once,TRBJ2-5,TRBV5-1,TGCGCCAGCAGCCCTACGCCAGGGGGAAGTGGGGAGACCCAGTACTTC,CASSPTPGGSGETQYF
TRBD1,.,TRBJ2-7,TRBV19,TGTGCCAGTAGTTCCAGGGGGCTCTCCTCCTACGAGCAGTACTTC,CASSSRGLSSYEQYF
.,.,TRBJ1-1,TRBV12-3/TRBV12-4,TGTGCCAGCAGTTTTGGGGGGACTGAAGCTTTCTTT,CASSFGGTEAFF
TRBD1,once,TRBJ1-6,TRBV27,TGTGCCAGCAGTGATCGGACAGGGCACTCACCCCTCCACTTT,CASSDRTGHSPLHF
.,.,TRBJ2-1,TRBV28,TGTGCCACCCGGAGGAATGAGCAGTTCTTC,CATRRNEQFF
.,.,TRBJ2-5,TRBV10-3,TGTGCCATCAGTGGGCAGGTACAAGAGACCCAGTACTTC,CAISGQVQETQYF
TRBD2,.,TRBJ2-1,TRBV2,TGTGCCAGCAGAGTCTCTAACGGGGGGGCGAATGAGCAGTTCTTC,CASRVSNGGANEQFF
TRBD1,.,TRBJ1-1,TRBV7-8,TGTGCCAGCAGCCCAAGACAGGGGGGACTGGAAGCTTTCTTT,CASSPRQGGLEAFF
TRBD1,.,TRBJ1-5,TRBV2,TGTGCCAGCAGTCCGCCGGACAGGGGCATTAAGAGCAATCAGCCCCAGCATTTT,CASSPPDRGIKSNQPQHF
.,.,TRBJ1-2,TRBV19,TGTGCCAGTAGTACGTCGTGGGGGGGCGAATATGGCTACACCTTC,CASSTSWGGEYGYTF
.,.,TRBJ1-2,TRBV19,TGTGCCAGTAGCTTCACTGACACGCGCGGCTACACCTTC,CASSFTDTRGYTF
TRBD1,.,TRBJ2-7,TRBV11-2,TGTGCCAGCAGCTTAGACATGGACAGGACCTACGAGCAGTACTTC,CASSLDMDRTYEQYF
TRBD1,.,TRBJ1-1,TRBV15,TGTGCCACCAGCTCCCGGGACAGGACCCAGAACACTGAAGCTTTCTTT,CATSSRDRTQNTEAFF
.,.,TRBJ1-2,TRBV28,TGTGCCAGCAGTTCGACAGGTCCGGCGGTTGATGGCTACACCTTC,CASSSTGPAVDGYTF